This T cell receptor (beta chain) was found in a study of blood T cell repertoires in COVID-19. The CDR3 covers 14 residues. Germline V gene data show CDR1 as LNHDA and CDR2 as SQIVND (reference sequence). With 3 bases removed from V and 0 bases from J, the gap between germline ends came to 6 bases. The table came from immunoSEQ multiplex PCR; TCRdb's copy has only in-frame clones and leaves some out. This sample has about 200,000 clones, with around 85% found just once. Sequencing used PBMCs or T cells enriched from blood (not recorded which). The chain carries TRBV19 and TRBJ1-5; D not resolved. This receptor was taken from a man aged 35 to 55 who had recovered from COVID-19. CDR3 residues: CASSIGNSNQPQHF. The CDR3 nucleotides are TGTGCCAGTAGTATCGGTAATAGCAATCAGCCCCAGCATTTT. Complete variable domain (other parts from reference TRBV19 and TRBJ1-5): DGGITQSPKYLFRKEGQNVTLSCEQNLNHDAMYWYRQDPGQGLRLIYYSQIVNDFQKGDIAEGYSVSREKKESFPLTVTSAQKNPTAFYLCASSIGNSNQPQHFGDGTRLSIL.